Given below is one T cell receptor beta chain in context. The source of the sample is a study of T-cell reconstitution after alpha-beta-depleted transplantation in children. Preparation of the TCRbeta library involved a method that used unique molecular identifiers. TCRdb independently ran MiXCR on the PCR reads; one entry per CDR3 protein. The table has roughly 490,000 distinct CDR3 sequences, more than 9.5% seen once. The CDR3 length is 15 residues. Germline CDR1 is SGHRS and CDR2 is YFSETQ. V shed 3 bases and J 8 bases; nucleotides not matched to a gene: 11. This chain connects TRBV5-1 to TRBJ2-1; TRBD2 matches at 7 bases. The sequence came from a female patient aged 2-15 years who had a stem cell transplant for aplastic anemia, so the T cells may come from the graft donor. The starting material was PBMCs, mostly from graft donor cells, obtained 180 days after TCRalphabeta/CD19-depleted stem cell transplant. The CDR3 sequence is CASSSLARRKYEQFF. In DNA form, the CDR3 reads TGCGCCAGCAGCTCACTAGCGCGGCGGAAGTATGAGCAGTTCTTC.